The 22 T cell receptor beta chains below come from one sample, sequenced in a study of blood T cell repertoires in COVID-19. The assay was immunoSEQ multiplex PCR, and TCRdb's table has in-frame clones only and misses some. The sample lists 150,000 to 200,000 clones, 65% to 90% occurring once. The sequencing input was peripheral blood. These receptors were taken from a man aged 60 to 69 with acute or convalescent COVID-19.

This chain joins TRBV27 and TRBJ2-3; 14 bases fit TRBD2. The J segment lost 4 bases and the V segment lost 6 bases, leaving 12 bases of the junction unmatched. The CDR3 is 18 amino acids. In germline, CDR1 is MNHEY, CDR2 SMNVEV (reference sequence). Here the CDR3 reads CASRWTGTSGRRPDTQYF. CDR3 DNA: TGTGCCAGCAGATGGACCGGGACTAGCGGGAGAAGGCCAGATACGCAGTATTTT.

This clone was seen just once. This chain connects TRBV28 to TRBJ2-7; 12 bases agree with TRBD2. The CDR3 is made up of 13 amino acids. Trimming at V came to 10 bases and at J to 5 bases, leaving 6 bases not matched to a gene. The germline CDR1 and CDR2 sequences are MDHEN and SYDVKM. The CDR3 sequence: CATLGLAGHEQYF. In DNA form, the CDR3 reads TGTGCCACATTAGGACTAGCGGGACACGAGCAGTACTTC. The full variable domain, with the rest looked up from reference TRBV28 and TRBJ2-7, is DVKVTQSSRYLVKRTGEKVFLECVQDMDHENMFWYRQDPGLGLRLIYFSYDVKMKEKGDIPEGYSVSREKKERFSLILESASTNQTSMYLCATLGLAGHEQYFGPGTRLTVT.

V usage is TRBV7-8 and J usage is TRBJ1-5; possibly TRBD1 for D (5 bases). Germline CDR1 and CDR2: SGHVS and FQNEAQ. The CDR3 has 17 amino acids. The germline V and J ends were trimmed by 0 bases and 2 bases, with 14 bases remaining between them. The CDR3 DNA sequence: TGTGCCAGCAGCTTAGCCTCAGGGTTCCGTGGCAATCAGCCCCAGCATTTT. Amino acid sequence: CASSLASGFRGNQPQHF.

The J gene is TRBJ2-3, the V gene TRBV7-6; 7 bases map to TRBD2. V lost 2 bases and J lost 4; bases outside the gene matches: 9. Germline CDR1 SGHVS, CDR2 FNYEAQ. The CDR3 runs to 16 residues. CDR3 amino acids: CASSLYAGEIPDTQYF. The CDR3 bases are TGTGCCAGCAGCTTATATGCGGGAGAAATACCAGATACGCAGTATTTT. Full variable domain (rest looked up from reference TRBV7-6 and TRBJ2-3): GAGVSQSPRYKVTKRGQDVALRCDPISGHVSLYWYRQALGQGPEFLTYFNYEAQQDKSGLPNDRFSAERPEGSISTLTIQRTEQRDSAMYRCASSLYAGEIPDTQYFGPGTRLTVL.

V usage is TRBV27 and J usage is TRBJ1-2; 8 nucleotides align to TRBD1. The junction had 4 bases not matched to a gene; V was cut back by 5 bases and J by 5 bases. Germline-derived CDR1 and CDR2 are MNHEY and SMNVEV (reference sequence). CDR3 size: 13 residues. CDR3 nucleotide sequence: TGTGCCAGCAGTCTGGACAGGGAGTATGGCTACACCTTC. Translated: CASSLDREYGYTF.

V and J are TRBV18 and TRBJ2-5; possible D gene TRBD2, 6 bases. The germline V gene encodes CDR1 KGHSH and CDR2 LQKENI. There are 14 residues in the CDR3. With 6 bases removed from V and 4 bases from J, the gap between germline ends came to 15 bases. The CDR3 bases are TGTGCCAGCTCCCCGGGAGAGGGAGGAGAGACCCAGTACTTC. Amino acids: CASSPGEGGETQYF.

For the CDR3, the DNA is TGCAGCGCAACGGACAGGGGATTAAACACCGGGGAGCTGTTTTTT. Its protein is CSATDRGLNTGELFF. V is TRBV29-1 and J is TRBJ2-2; 9 positions agree with TRBD1. V lost 7 bases, J lost 2 bases, and 8 bases stayed unmatched. Germline CDR1 reads SQVTM; CDR2 reads ANQGSEA. This CDR3 has 15 residues.

The J gene is TRBJ2-5, the V gene TRBV2; 8 bases match TRBD1. The CDR3 spans 12 residues. Germline V gene data show CDR1 as SNHLY and CDR2 as FYNNEI. Losses at the gene ends were 8 bases for V and 4 bases for J; bases not matched to a gene: 3. The CDR3 region has the DNA TGTGCCAGCTCCGGGACAGGAGAGACCCAGTACTTC. This encodes CASSGTGETQYF. The entire variable domain, with the rest obtained from reference TRBV2 and TRBJ2-5, is as follows: EPEVTQTPSHQVTQMGQEVILRCVPISNHLYFYWYRQILGQKVEFLVSFYNNEISEKSEIFDDQFSVERPDGSNFTLKIRSTKLEDSAMYFCASSGTGETQYFGPGTRLLVL.

V and J are TRBV20-1 and TRBJ2-7; D unclear. The germline V gene has CDR1 DFQATT and CDR2 SNEGSKA (reference sequence). The V gene lost 3 bases and the J gene lost 2 bases, with 5 bases spanning the gap. The CDR3 runs 11 residues. The CDR3 loop reads CSASSAYEQYF. The CDR3 DNA sequence: TGCAGTGCTAGCAGTGCCTACGAGCAGTACTTC.

In its sample, this clone was seen once. The chain employs TRBV6-5 and TRBJ1-4; no clear D. Trimming removed 2 bases at V and 3 bases at J, with 10 bases between. The CDR3 loop spans 15 amino acids. Per the germline V gene, CDR1 is MNHEY and CDR2 is SVGAGI. CDR3 region: CASSYGQRANEKLFF. CDR3 sequence (DNA): TGTGCCAGCAGTTACGGGCAGAGAGCTAATGAAAAACTGTTTTTT.

This chain uses TRBV5-1 with TRBJ2-2, with D unclear. Trimming took 6 bases from V and 4 from J, leaving 7 bases between them. Germline V gene sequence: CDR1 SGHRS, CDR2 YFSETQ. This CDR3 has 12 amino acids. CDR3 DNA sequence: TGCGCCAGCAATAATCCCACCGGGGAGCTGTTTTTT. It specifies CASNNPTGELFF.

This chain uses TRBV5-1 with TRBJ1-3; 9 nucleotides line up with TRBD1. The CDR3 is 15 residues long. Germline V lookup: CDR1 SGHRS, CDR2 YFSETQ. V dropped 3 bases and J dropped 2; count of bases not matched to a gene: 3. The CDR3 sequence is CASSSQGAAGNTIYF. In DNA, the CDR3 is TGCGCCAGCAGCTCACAGGGGGCCGCTGGAAACACCATATATTTT.

Here the CDR3 reads CASSGSPTSGGPDTQYF. CDR3 coding DNA: TGTGCCAGCAGTGGGTCCCCGACTAGCGGCGGGCCAGATACGCAGTATTTT. V usage is TRBV6-1 and J usage is TRBJ2-3; 9 nucleotides agree with TRBD2. Germline trimming cut 4 bases from V and 4 bases from J; bases unmatched to any gene: 12. Germline loops: CDR1 MNHNS, CDR2 SASEGT. There are 17 residues in the CDR3.

The genes are TRBV11-3 and TRBJ2-3, with a weak D call TRBD2 (6 bases). The CDR3 contains 15 residues. Trimming removed 0 bases at V and 1 base at J, with 8 bases between. In germline, CDR1 is SGHNT, CDR2 YENEEA. CDR3 in amino acids: CASSLDGGGTDTQYF. In DNA form, the CDR3 reads TGTGCCAGCAGCTTAGATGGAGGGGGCACAGATACGCAGTATTTT.

V is TRBV4-1 and J is TRBJ2-7; 7 bases are shared with TRBD2. V was clipped by 0 bases and J by 4 bases; unmatched bases: 6. Germline V lookup: CDR1 MGHRA, CDR2 YSYEKL. There are 15 residues in the CDR3. This CDR3 is CASSQEGGSGYEQYF. CDR3 bases: TGCGCCAGCAGCCAAGAGGGCGGGAGCGGGTACGAGCAGTACTTC.

V and J are TRBV5-1 and TRBJ2-1, with 9 bases that match TRBD2. Trimming removed 4 bases from V and 2 bases from J; junction bases left unmatched: 4. Germline V CDR1 and CDR2: SGHRS, YFSETQ. This CDR3 region has 15 residues. In DNA form, the CDR3 reads TGCGCCAGCAGCGAGCGGGAGGCCGCCTACAATGAGCAGTTCTTC. It is translated as CASSEREAAYNEQFF. Drawing the rest from reference TRBV5-1 and TRBJ2-1, the complete variable domain is KAGVTQTPRYLIKTRGQQVTLSCSPISGHRSVSWYQQTPGQGLQFLFEYFSETQRNKGNFPGRFSGRQFSNSRSEMNVSTLELGDSALYLCASSEREAAYNEQFFGPGTRLTVL.

This clone showed up just a few times. This chain joins TRBV7-8 and TRBJ1-2; 9 bases fit TRBD1. CDR1 and CDR2 from the germline V gene are SGHVS and FQNEAQ. The CDR3 covers 15 residues. V was pared by 1 base and J by 7 bases, with 7 bases of the junction left unmatched. The CDR3 DNA sequence: TGTGCCAGCAGCTTAGTTGGGGGACAGGGAAGTGGCTACACCTTC. Encoded protein: CASSLVGGQGSGYTF.

A single count supports this clone. The chain uses TRBV19 and TRBJ2-1; 8 positions match TRBD2. Germline V gene data show CDR1 as LNHDA and CDR2 as SQIVND (reference sequence). With 8 bases clipped from V and 8 bases from J, the junction kept 14 bases outside the gene matches. The length of the CDR3 is 15 residues. CDR3 residues: CASQEAGVGPDEQFF. Here the CDR3 DNA reads TGTGCCAGTCAAGAAGCGGGAGTGGGGCCAGATGAGCAGTTCTTC.

This clone has only a few counts. Other DNA sequences within the sample encode an identical CDR3. The chain uses TRBV30 and TRBJ2-2; perhaps TRBD2 as D (7 bases). Germline V CDR1 and CDR2: GTSNPN, SVGIG (reference sequence). The CDR3 runs to 15 residues. V lost 5 bases to trimming and J lost 5 bases, with 18 bases between them. This CDR3 is CAWRRGGGETGELFF. The DNA for the CDR3 is TGTGCCTGGCGGAGGGGGGGAGGAGAGACCGGGGAGCTGTTTTTT.

This rearrangement joins TRBV24-1 to TRBJ1-5; no clear D. CDR3 length: 16 residues. CDR1 is KGHDR and CDR2 is SFDVKD in the germline V gene. Trimming removed 1 base at V and 4 bases at J, with 13 bases between. The CDR3 sequence: CATSDLTWTGNQPQHF. As DNA, the CDR3 is TGTGCCACCAGTGATTTAACATGGACGGGGAATCAGCCCCAGCATTTT.

Only a few counts were recorded for this clone. This chain links TRBV3-1 (or the pseudogene TRBV3-2) with TRBJ1-1; the match to TRBD1 covers 8 bases. The CDR3 contains 14 residues. CDR1 is LGHDT and CDR2 is YNNKEL in the germline V gene (reference sequence). V lost 4 bases, J lost 4 bases, and 5 bases stayed unmatched. DNA for the CDR3: TGTGCCAGCAGCCGTCGGCAGGGGGCCACTGAAGCTTTCTTT. It codes for CASSRRQGATEAFF.

J is TRBJ2-1 and V is TRBV5-4; 10 bases agree with TRBD2. The length of the CDR3 is 16 residues. V shed 0 bases, J shed 10 bases, and the junction held 10 bases outside the gene matches. Looked up from germline, CDR1 is SGHNT and CDR2 is YYREEE (reference sequence). CDR3 loop: CASSLVRLAGVREQFF. CDR3 nucleotide sequence: TGTGCCAGCAGCTTGGTACGGCTAGCGGGAGTGCGCGAGCAGTTCTTC.